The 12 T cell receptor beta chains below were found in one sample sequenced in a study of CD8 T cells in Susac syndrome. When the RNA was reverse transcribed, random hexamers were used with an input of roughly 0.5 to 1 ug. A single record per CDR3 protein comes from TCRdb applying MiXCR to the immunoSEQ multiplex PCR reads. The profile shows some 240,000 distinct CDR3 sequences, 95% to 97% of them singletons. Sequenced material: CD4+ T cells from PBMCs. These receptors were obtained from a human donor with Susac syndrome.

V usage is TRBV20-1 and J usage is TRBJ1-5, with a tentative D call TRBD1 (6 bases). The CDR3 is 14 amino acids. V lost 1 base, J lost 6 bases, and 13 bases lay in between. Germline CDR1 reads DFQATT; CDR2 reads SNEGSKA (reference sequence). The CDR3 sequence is CSARGGAGGQPQHF. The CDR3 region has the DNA TGCAGTGCTAGAGGGGGGGCCGGAGGTCAGCCCCAGCATTTT.

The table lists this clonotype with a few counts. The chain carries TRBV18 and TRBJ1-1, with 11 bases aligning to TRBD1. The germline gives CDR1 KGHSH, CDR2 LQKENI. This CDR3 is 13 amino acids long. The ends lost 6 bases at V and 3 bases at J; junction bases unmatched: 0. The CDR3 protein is CASSDRGHTEAFF. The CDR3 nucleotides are TGTGCCAGCTCGGACAGGGGGCACACTGAAGCTTTCTTT.

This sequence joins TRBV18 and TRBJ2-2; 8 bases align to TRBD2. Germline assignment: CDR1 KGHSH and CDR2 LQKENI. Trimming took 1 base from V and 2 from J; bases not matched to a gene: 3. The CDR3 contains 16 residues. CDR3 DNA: TGTGCCAGCTCACCACGGACTAGCCTAAACACCGGGGAGCTGTTTTTT. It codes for CASSPRTSLNTGELFF. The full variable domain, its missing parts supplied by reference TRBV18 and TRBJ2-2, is NAGVMQNPRHLVRRRGQEARLRCSPMKGHSHVYWYRQLPEEGLKFMVYLQKENIIDESGMPKERFSAEFPKEGPSILRIQQVVRGDSAAYFCASSPRTSLNTGELFFGEGSRLTVL.

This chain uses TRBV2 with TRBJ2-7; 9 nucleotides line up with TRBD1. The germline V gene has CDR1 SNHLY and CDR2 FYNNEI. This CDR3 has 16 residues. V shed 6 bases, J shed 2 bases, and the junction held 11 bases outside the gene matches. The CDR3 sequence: CASRRTGAQPTYEQYF. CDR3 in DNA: TGTGCCAGCAGAAGGACAGGGGCGCAACCAACCTACGAGCAGTACTTC.

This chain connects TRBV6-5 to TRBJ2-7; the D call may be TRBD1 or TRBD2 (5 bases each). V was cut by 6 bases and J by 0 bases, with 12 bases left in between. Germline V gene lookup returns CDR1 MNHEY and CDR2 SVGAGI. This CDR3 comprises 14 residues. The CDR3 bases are TGTGCCAGCAGGGGACCGAGGAGCTCCTACGAGCAGTACTTC. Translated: CASRGPRSSYEQYF.

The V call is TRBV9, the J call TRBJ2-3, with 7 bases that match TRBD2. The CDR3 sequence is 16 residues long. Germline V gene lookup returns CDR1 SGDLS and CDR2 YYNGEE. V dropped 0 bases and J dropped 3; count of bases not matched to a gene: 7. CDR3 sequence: CASSVVTGAGTDTQYF. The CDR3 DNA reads TGTGCCAGCAGCGTAGTAACGGGAGCGGGAACAGATACGCAGTATTTT. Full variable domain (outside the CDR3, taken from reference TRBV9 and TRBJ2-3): DSGVTQTPKHLITATGQRVTLRCSPRSGDLSVYWYQQSLDQGLQFLIQYYNGEERAKGNILERFSAQQFPDLHSELNLSSLELGDSALYFCASSVVTGAGTDTQYFGPGTRLTVL.

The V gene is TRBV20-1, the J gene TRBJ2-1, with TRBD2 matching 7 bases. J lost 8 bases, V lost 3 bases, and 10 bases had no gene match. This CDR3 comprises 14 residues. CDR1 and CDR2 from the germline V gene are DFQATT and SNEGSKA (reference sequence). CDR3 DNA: TGCAGTGCTAGCGGACTAGGCGCCGCCGATGAGCAGTTCTTC. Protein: CSASGLGAADEQFF.

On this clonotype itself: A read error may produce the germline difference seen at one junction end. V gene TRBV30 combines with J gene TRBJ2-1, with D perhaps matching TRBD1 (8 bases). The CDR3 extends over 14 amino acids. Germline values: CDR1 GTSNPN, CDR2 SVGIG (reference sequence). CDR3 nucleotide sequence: TGTGCCGGGAGGGGAGGACAGGGACACAATGAGCAGTTCTTC. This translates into CAGRGGQGHNEQFF.

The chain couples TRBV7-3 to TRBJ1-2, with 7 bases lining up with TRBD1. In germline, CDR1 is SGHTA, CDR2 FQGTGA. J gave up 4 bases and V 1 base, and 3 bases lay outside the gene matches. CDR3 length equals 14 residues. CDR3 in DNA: TGTGCCAGCAGCTTAAGGGGGGACAGCTATGGCTACACCTTC. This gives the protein CASSLRGDSYGYTF.

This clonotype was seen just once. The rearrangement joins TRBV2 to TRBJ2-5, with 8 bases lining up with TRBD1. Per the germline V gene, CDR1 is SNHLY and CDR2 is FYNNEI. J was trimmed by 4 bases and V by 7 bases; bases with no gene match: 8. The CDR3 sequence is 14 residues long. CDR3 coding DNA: TGTGCCAGCACCTTGACAGGGGCGCTAGAGACCCAGTACTTC. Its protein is CASTLTGALETQYF.

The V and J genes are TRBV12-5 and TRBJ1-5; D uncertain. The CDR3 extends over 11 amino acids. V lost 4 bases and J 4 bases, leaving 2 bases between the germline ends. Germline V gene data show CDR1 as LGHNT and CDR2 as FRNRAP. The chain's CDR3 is CASGSNQPQHF. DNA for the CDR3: TGTGCTAGTGGTTCTAATCAGCCCCAGCATTTT.

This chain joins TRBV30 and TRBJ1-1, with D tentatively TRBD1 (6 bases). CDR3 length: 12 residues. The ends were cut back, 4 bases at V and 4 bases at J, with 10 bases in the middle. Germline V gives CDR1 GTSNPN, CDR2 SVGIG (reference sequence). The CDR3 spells CAWKGEGTEAFF. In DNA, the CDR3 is TGTGCCTGGAAGGGGGAAGGCACTGAAGCTTTCTTT.